This T cell receptor beta chain is from a study of blood T cell repertoires in COVID-19. Turning to the study itself: Sources were T cells, B-cell-depleted T cells, or PBMCs; the material itself was cDNA or gDNA.

How the authors handled the data: Nucleated cell number was recorded as an estimate derived from reference gene primer amplification. Measured with immunoSEQ multiplex PCR; TCRdb has only the in-frame clones, and not every one. Clone size and V and J calls were adopted from that table, with D and trimming inferred from the DNA. The sample includes some 170,000 clones, under 90% seen only once; the top ten take roughly a fifth. The CDR3 is 16 residues long. V lost 5 bases and J 1 base, leaving 14 bases between the germline ends. Germline V gene data show CDR1 as SGHVS and CDR2 as FNYEAQ. The sample taken for sequencing was peripheral blood. This receptor was taken from an elderly woman with acute or convalescent COVID-19. V is TRBV7-6 and J is TRBJ2-2, with a tentative D call TRBD2 (5 bases). The CDR3 here is CASSPSVGENTGELFF. The CDR3 coding sequence is TGTGCCAGCAGCCCGTCCGTCGGGGAGAACACCGGGGAGCTGTTTTTT.